Included here is one T cell receptor (beta chain) sequence, with context. Its antigen remains unidentified. The data were obtained in a study of circulating tumor DNA in untreated peripheral T-cell lymphoma. Study conclusions and caveats: In approximately 74% of patients, tumor-specific clonotypes were identified.

This tumor tissue came from a pretreatment baseline collection. The data were produced by immunoSEQ multiplex PCR, yet TCRdb's version contains in-frame clones alone and is incomplete. Seen here are 5,500 to 8,000 clones, roughly 80% observed once, and the top ten hold about 17%. V lost 4 bases and J lost 0, with 9 bases in between. This CDR3 region has 15 residues. The J gene is TRBJ1-4, the V gene TRBV6-7, with D possibly being TRBD1 (5 bases). TRBV6-7 is given ORF status, its function remaining uncertain. This clonotype was obtained from a human donor with peripheral T-cell lymphoma. The sequenced sample was tumor tissue. Here the CDR3 reads CASSSRQSTNEKLFF. The CDR3 DNA sequence: TGTGCCAGCAGTTCTCGACAGTCAACTAATGAAAAACTGTTTTTT.